This note documents a single T cell receptor (beta chain) sequence. The antigen is not known. These data belong to a study of T cells after yellow fever vaccination. Study background: Preparing low-cell-number fractions relied on SMART-Seq v4 Ultra Low Input.

Whole-study findings and limits: Though it reached lower strength, the secondary response hit its peak faster, day 5 versus 15.

Template switching with 5'RACE generated the TCR cDNA and added a universal primer site and UMIs. TCRdb independently ran MiXCR on the 5' RACE reads; one entry per CDR3 protein. This table has about 400,000 distinct CDR3 sequences, 11% appearing once. V lost 2 bases and J 6 bases, leaving 8 bases between the germline ends. Looked up from germline, CDR1 is MNHEY and CDR2 is SMNVEV (reference sequence). The CDR3 runs 12 residues. The TCR originated in a young man who received the YFV17D yellow fever vaccine. J is TRBJ2-7 and V is TRBV27, with D possibly matching TRBD2 (6 bases). The sequences come from PBMCs, collected on the day of the first yellow fever vaccination. Written as DNA, the CDR3 is TGTGCCAGCAGTTTAGCGGGGATCGAGCAGTACTTC. It yields the protein CASSLAGIEQYF.